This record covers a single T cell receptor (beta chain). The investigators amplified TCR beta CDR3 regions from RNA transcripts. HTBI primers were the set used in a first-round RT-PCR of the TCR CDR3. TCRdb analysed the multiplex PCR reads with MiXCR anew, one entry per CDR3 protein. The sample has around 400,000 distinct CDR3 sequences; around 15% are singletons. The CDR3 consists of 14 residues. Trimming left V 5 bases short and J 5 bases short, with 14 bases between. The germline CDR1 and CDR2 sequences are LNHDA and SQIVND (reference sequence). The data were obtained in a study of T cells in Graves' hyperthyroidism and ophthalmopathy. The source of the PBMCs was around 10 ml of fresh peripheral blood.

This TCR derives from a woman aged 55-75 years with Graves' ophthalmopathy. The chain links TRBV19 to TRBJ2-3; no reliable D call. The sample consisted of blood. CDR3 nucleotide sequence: TGTGCCAGTAGTCCAGCGTCCCTGGGAGATACGCAGTATTTT. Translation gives CASSPASLGDTQYF.